One sample yielded the 9 T cell receptor beta chains listed below, sequenced in a study of blood T cell repertoires in COVID-19. Some clones are missing from TCRdb's copy, which holds only in-frame ones; the method was immunoSEQ multiplex PCR. The sample lists over 120,000 clones, roughly 79% seen once, with 1.9% in the top ten. The source material was peripheral blood. The receptors derive from a woman in her fifties or sixties with acute or convalescent COVID-19.

The rearrangement links TRBV9 to TRBJ2-1, with 8 bases aligning to TRBD1. The ends lost 3 bases at V and 6 bases at J; junction bases unmatched: 8. The CDR3 is 15 residues long. The germline V gene has CDR1 SGDLS and CDR2 YYNGEE. CDR3 loop: CASSAGTGHTNEQFF. In DNA form, the CDR3 reads TGTGCCAGCAGCGCTGGGACAGGACACACCAATGAGCAGTTCTTC.

The sample holds one count of this clone. The sample has other DNA sequences that encode this CDR3 too. J is TRBJ1-2 and V is TRBV27; possible D gene TRBD1, 6 bases. The V and J ends lost 0 bases and 2 bases respectively, with 7 bases between them. In germline, CDR1 is MNHEY, CDR2 SMNVEV (reference sequence). The CDR3 is 14 amino acids. Here the CDR3 reads CASSLSGQNYGYTF. In DNA form, the CDR3 reads TGTGCCAGCAGTTTATCTGGACAGAACTATGGCTACACCTTC.

This clone was seen a few times. The chain carries TRBV4-1 and TRBJ1-4; TRBD1 agrees at 11 bases. With V trimmed by 5 bases and J by 8 bases, 16 bases remained unmatched. Germline V gives CDR1 MGHRA, CDR2 YSYEKL. The length of the CDR3 is 18 residues. The CDR3, as DNA: TGCGCCAGCAGCTCCCCGGACAGGGGGCAAATGTATGAGGAAAAACTGTTTTTT. Its protein is CASSSPDRGQMYEEKLFF.

The chain has TRBV24-1 and TRBJ2-1; 9 bases are a match to TRBD1. CDR3 size: 15 residues. Looked up from germline, CDR1 is KGHDR and CDR2 is SFDVKD. J gave up 10 bases and V 1 base, and 7 bases lay outside the gene matches. CDR3 nucleotide sequence: TGTGCCACCAGTGATTTTTTAACAGGGGGCAGGGAGCAGTTCTTC. Protein product: CATSDFLTGGREQFF.

The CDR3 sequence: CASSDSGTSGSFEQFF. In DNA, the CDR3 is TGTGCCAGCAGTGACTCTGGAACTAGCGGGAGTTTTGAGCAGTTCTTC. The chain joins TRBV6-4 to TRBJ2-1; 11 bases fit TRBD2. The CDR3 covers 16 residues. Germline trimming cut 0 bases from V and 9 bases from J; bases unmatched to any gene: 7. Germline CDR1 MRHNA, CDR2 SNTAGT.

In its sample, this clone was seen a few times. CDR3 in amino acids: CASSGGRKVGEQFF. CDR3 bases: TGTGCCAGCAGCGGGGGCAGGAAAGTGGGTGAGCAGTTCTTC. This chain uses TRBV5-6 with TRBJ2-1, with D tentatively TRBD1 (6 bases). Trimming left V 4 bases short and J 9 bases short, with 17 bases between. The length of the CDR3 is 14 residues. CDR1 and CDR2 (germline): SGHDT, YYEEEE.

The J gene is TRBJ1-1, the V gene TRBV27; a weak D match, TRBD1 (5 bases). This CDR3 has 14 amino acids. V lost 6 bases and J lost 4, with 15 bases in between. From germline, CDR1 is MNHEY and CDR2 SMNVEV (reference sequence). The CDR3 region has the DNA TGTGCCAGCAGCCCTAACGGACAATCCACTGAAGCTTTCTTT. It is translated as CASSPNGQSTEAFF.

V is TRBV6-5 and J is TRBJ2-7; tentatively, D is TRBD1 (5 bases). Between the trimmed V and J ends, which lost 7 bases and 3 bases, there was a span of 19 bases. The germline V gene has CDR1 MNHEY and CDR2 SVGAGI. CDR3 length equals 15 residues. The CDR3 DNA follows: TGTGCCAGCAAATCGTCCGTAGGGGTATACTACGAGCAGTACTTC. Protein product: CASKSSVGVYYEQYF.

This clone was seen just once. V usage is TRBV3-1 (or the pseudogene TRBV3-2) and J usage is TRBJ2-5; TRBD1 matches 9 bases. CDR3 size: 15 residues. CDR1 and CDR2 from the germline V gene are LGHDT and YNNKEL (reference sequence). V dropped 2 bases and J dropped 5; count of bases not matched to a gene: 6. The CDR3 DNA follows: TGTGCCAGCAGCCAATCGGGACAGGGAGAGGAGACCCAGTACTTC. Translation gives CASSQSGQGEETQYF.